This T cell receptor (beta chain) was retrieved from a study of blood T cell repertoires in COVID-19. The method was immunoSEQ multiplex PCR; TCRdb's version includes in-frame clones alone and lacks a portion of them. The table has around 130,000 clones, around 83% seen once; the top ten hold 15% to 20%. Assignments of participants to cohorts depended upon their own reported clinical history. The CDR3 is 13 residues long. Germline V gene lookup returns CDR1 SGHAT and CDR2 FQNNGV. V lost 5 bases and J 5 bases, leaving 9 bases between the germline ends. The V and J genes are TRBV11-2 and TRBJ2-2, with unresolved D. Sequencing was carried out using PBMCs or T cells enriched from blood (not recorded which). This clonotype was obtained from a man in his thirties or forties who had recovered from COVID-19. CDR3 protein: CASSVRLTGELFF. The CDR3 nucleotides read TGTGCCAGCAGCGTGCGGTTAACCGGGGAGCTGTTTTTT.